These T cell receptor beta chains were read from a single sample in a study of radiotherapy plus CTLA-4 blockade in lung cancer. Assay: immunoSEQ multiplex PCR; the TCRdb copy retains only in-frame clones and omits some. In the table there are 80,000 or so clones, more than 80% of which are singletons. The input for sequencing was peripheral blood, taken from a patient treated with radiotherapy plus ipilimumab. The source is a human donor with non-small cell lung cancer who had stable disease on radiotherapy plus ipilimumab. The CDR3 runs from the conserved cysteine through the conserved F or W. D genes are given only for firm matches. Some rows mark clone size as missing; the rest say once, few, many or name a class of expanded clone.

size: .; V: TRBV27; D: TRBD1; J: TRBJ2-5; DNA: TGTGCCAGCAGTCACGACAGGGGCTTCGGGACCCAGTACTTC; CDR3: CASSHDRGFGTQYF
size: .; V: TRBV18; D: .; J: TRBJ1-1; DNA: TGTGCCAGCTCACCAGGGTGGGTGAACACTGAAGCTTTCTTT; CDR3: CASSPGWVNTEAFF
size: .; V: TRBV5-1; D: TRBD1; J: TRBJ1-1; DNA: TGCGCCAGCAGCTTGAGGCAGGGGGGACAGAACACTGAAGCTTTCTTT; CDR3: CASSLRQGGQNTEAFF
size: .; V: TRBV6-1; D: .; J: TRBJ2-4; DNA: TGTGCCAGCAGTGAAGTGGGCAGAAGGTGGGGTCTGCCCAAAAACATTCAGTACTTC; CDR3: CASSEVGRRWGLPKNIQYF
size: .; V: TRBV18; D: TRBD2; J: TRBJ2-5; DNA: TGTGCCAGCTCACCAATAGCGGGAGAAGAGACCCAGTACTTC; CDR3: CASSPIAGEETQYF
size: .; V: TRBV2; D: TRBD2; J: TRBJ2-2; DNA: TGTGCCAGTATTCAGACCTTGGGACTAAACACCGGGGAGCTGTTTTTT; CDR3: CASIQTLGLNTGELFF
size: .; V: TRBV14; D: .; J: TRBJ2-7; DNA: TGTGCCAGCAGCCCCACAGGGCTCGAGCAGTACTTC; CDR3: CASSPTGLEQYF
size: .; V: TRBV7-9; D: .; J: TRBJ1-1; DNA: TGTGCCAGCAGCGAAAAGACGGGGAACACTGAAGCTTTCTTT; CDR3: CASSEKTGNTEAFF
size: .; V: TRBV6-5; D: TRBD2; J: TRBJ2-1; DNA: TGTGCCAGCAGTCCTCTAGCGGGAGGGGGCAGGGAGCAGTTCTTC; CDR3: CASSPLAGGGREQFF
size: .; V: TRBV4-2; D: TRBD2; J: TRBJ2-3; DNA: TGTGCCAGCAGCCAAGAATGGACGGGGGGAGGCACAGATACGCAGTATTTT; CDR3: CASSQEWTGGGTDTQYF
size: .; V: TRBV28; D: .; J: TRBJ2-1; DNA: TGTGCCAGCAGTTATATTGTCTCCTACAATGAGCAGTTCTTC; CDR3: CASSYIVSYNEQFF
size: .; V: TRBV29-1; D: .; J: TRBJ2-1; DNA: TGCAGCGTAGACCACAGGTTAGGCTCCTACAATGAGCAGTTCTTC; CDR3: CSVDHRLGSYNEQFF
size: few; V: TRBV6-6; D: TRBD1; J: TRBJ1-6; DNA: TGTGCCAGCAAGGGGGGGACAGGGGTCAATTCACCCCTCCACTTT; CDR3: CASKGGTGVNSPLHF
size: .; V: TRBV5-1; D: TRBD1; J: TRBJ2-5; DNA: TGCGCCAGCAGCCTCGGGACAGGGGGCCAAGAGACCCAGTACTTC; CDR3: CASSLGTGGQETQYF
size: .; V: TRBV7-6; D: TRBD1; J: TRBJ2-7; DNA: TGTGCCAGCAGCTTAGGCGGGACAGGAGGGGGCGAGCAGTACTTC; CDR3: CASSLGGTGGGEQYF
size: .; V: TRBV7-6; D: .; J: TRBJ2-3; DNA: TGTGCCAGCAGCTTAGTACTACCGCACTACACAGATACGCAGTATTTT; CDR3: CASSLVLPHYTDTQYF
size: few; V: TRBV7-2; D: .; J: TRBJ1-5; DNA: TGTGCCAGCAGTCCGGGTATCAGCAATCAGCCCCAGCATTTT; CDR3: CASSPGISNQPQHF
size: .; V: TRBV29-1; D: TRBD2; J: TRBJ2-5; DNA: TGCAGCGTTAGGAGGGGAGGGACTAGCGGGAGTCTCCCCCAATGGACCCAGTACTTC; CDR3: CSVRRGGTSGSLPQWTQYF
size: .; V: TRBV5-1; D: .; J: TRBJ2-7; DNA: TGCGCCAGCAGCTGGGGACATTCGAACTCCTACGAGCAGTACTTC; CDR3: CASSWGHSNSYEQYF
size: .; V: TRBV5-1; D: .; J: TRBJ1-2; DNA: TGCGCCAGCAGCCCGGTAGGGCCAAGGAACTATGGCTACACCTTC; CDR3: CASSPVGPRNYGYTF
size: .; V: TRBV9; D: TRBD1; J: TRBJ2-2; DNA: TGTGCCAGCAGCGTAGATCAGGGGGCGAACGGGGAGCTGTTTTTT; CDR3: CASSVDQGANGELFF
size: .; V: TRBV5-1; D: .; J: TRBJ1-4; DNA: TGCGCCAGCAGCTTTGGCAGCGCAACTAATGAAAAACTGTTTTTT; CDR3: CASSFGSATNEKLFF
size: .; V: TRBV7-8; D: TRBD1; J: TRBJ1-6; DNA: TGTGCCAGCAGCTTAGCGGCGGGGACAGGGACCAGCTCCTATAATTCACCCCTCCACTTT; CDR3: CASSLAAGTGTSSYNSPLHF
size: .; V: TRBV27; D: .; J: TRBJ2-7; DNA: TGTGCCAGCTACAGAGTACAGGGCCACGAGCAGTACTTC; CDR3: CASYRVQGHEQYF
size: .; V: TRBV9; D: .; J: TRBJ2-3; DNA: TGTGCCAGCAGCGTCCGTGGGGGGCAGCAACGTCTAGATACGCAGTATTTT; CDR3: CASSVRGGQQRLDTQYF
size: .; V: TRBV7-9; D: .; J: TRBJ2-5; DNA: TGTGCCAGCAGCTCCCCCACGGGCAGGGAGGAGACCCAGTACTTC; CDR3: CASSSPTGREETQYF
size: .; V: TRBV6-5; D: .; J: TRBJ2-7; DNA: TGTGCCAGCAGTTCAGGGGAGGGGATTTCCTACGAGCAGTACTTC; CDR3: CASSSGEGISYEQYF
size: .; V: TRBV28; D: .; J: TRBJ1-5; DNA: TGTGCCAGCAGTTTTTATCGGGATAGCAATCAGCCCCAGCATTTT; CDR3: CASSFYRDSNQPQHF
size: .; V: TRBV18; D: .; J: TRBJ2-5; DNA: TGTGCCAGCTCACCACAAGACCAAGAGACCCAGTACTTC; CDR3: CASSPQDQETQYF
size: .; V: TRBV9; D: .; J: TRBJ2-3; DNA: TGTGCCAGCAGCATCCAAGCGGGACAGACCACAGATACGCAGTATTTT; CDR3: CASSIQAGQTTDTQYF
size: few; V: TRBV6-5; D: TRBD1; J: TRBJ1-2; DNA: TGTGCCACCCATCCGGGACAGGGTACGGGTGGCTACACCTTC; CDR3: CATHPGQGTGGYTF
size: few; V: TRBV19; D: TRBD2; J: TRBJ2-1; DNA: TGTGCCAGTAGTGTTGCTAGCGGGGTCTATGAGCAGTTCTTC; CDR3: CASSVASGVYEQFF
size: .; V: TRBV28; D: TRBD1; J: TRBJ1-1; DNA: TGTGCCAGCACCACCGGGACAGGGAGGCACACTGAAGCTTTCTTT; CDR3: CASTTGTGRHTEAFF
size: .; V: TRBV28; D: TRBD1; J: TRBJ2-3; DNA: TGTGCCAGCAGTAAGCCTCCTGACAGGGGGCTCACAGATACGCAGTATTTT; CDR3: CASSKPPDRGLTDTQYF
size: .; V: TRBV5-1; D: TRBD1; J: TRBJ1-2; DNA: TGCGCCAGCAGCACCGACAGGGTGACGCGTGGCTACACCTTC; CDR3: CASSTDRVTRGYTF
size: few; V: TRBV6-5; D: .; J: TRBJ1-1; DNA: TGTGCCAGCAGCCGGGAGACCGACACTGAAGCTTTCTTT; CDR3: CASSRETDTEAFF
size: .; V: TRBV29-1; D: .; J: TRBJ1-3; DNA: TGCAGCGTCGAGGGACACCGAGCAGGAAACACCATATATTTT; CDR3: CSVEGHRAGNTIYF
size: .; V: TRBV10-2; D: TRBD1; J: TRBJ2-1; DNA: TGCGCCAGCAGTGAGGGGTCGGGACAGGGAGTCCCCCAGTTCTTC; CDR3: CASSEGSGQGVPQFF
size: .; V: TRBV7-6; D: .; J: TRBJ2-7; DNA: TGTGCCAGCAGCTTAGGGGCCGGCTCCTACGAGCAGTACTTC; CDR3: CASSLGAGSYEQYF
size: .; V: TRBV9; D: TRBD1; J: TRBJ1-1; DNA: TGTGCCAGCAGCCTCAGGGAAGGGGGCTTCGGGACTTTCTTT; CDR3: CASSLREGGFGTFF
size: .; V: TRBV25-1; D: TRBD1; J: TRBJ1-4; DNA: TGTGCCAGCGGACAGGACGGGGGGAGTGAAAAACTGTTTTTT; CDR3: CASGQDGGSEKLFF